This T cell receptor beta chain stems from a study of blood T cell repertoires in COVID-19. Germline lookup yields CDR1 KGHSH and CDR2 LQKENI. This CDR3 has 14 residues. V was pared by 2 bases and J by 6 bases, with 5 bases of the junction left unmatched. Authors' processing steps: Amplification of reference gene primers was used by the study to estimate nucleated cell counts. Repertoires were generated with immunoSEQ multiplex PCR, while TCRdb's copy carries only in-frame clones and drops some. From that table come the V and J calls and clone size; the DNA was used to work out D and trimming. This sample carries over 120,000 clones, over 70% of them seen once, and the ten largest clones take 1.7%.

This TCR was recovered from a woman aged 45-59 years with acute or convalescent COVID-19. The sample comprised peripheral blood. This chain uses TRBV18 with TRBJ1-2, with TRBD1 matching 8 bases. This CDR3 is CASSPRAGGDGYTF. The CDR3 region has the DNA TGTGCCAGCTCACCAAGGGCAGGGGGCGATGGCTACACCTTC.